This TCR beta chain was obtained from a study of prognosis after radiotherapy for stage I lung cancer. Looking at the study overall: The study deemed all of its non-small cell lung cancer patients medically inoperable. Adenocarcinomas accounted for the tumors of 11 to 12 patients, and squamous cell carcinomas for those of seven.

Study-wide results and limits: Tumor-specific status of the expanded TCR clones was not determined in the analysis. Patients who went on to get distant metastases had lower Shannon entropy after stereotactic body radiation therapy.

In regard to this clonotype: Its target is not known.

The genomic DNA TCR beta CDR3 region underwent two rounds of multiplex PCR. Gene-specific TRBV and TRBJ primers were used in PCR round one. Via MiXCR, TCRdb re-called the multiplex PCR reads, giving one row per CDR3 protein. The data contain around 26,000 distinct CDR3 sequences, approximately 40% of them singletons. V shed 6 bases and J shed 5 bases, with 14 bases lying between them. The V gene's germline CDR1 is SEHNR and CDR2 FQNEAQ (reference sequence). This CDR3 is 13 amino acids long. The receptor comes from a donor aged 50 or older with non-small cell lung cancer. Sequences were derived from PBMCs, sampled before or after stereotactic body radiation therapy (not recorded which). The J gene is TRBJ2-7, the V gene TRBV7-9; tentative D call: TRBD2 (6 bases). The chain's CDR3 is CASRFTGLDEQYF. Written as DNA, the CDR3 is TGTGCCAGCAGATTCACGGGACTGGACGAGCAGTACTTC.